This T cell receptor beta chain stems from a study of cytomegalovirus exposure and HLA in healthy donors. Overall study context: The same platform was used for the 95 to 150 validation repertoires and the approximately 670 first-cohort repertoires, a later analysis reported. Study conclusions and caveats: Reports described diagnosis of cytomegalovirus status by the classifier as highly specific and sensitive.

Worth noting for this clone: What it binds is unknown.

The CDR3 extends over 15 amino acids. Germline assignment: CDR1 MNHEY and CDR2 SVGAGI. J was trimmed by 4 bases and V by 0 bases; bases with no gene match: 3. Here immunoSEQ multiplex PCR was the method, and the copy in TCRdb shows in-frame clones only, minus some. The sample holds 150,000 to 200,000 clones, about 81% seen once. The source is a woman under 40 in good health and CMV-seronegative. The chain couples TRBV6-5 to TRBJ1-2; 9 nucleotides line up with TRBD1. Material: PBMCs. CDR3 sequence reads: CASSYSGQGGYGYTF. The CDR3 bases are TGTGCCAGCAGTTACTCGGGACAGGGAGGCTATGGCTACACCTTC.